Described below is a single TCR beta chain sequence and its context. Assay: immunoSEQ multiplex PCR; the TCRdb copy retains only in-frame clones and omits some. The table has roughly 40,000 clones, approximately 85% seen once. The CDR3 extends over 13 amino acids. Trimming shortened V by 5 bases and J by 1 base, and 9 bases separated the two germline ends. CDR1 SEHNR and CDR2 FQNEAQ come from the germline V gene (reference sequence). This record belongs to a study of T cells in narcolepsy. Material for sequencing was CD45RA- memory CD4+ T cells from PBMCs. This chain links TRBV7-9 with TRBJ2-7; no reliable D call. The sequence was obtained from a human donor with narcolepsy. CDR3 sequence (DNA): TGTGCCAGCAGCAACTACACTTCCTACGAGCAGTACTTC. This encodes CASSNYTSYEQYF.